This entry features one TCR beta chain sequence. These data come from a study of blood T cell repertoires in COVID-19. Looking at the study overall: Sources were T cells, B-cell-depleted T cells, or PBMCs; the material itself was cDNA or gDNA.

Trimming took off 3 bases at V and 6 bases at J, with 6 bases between the two ends. This CDR3 has 11 amino acids. CDR1 MDHEN and CDR2 SYDVKM come from the germline V gene. The protocol was immunoSEQ multiplex PCR, while the TCRdb copy is restricted to in-frame clones and leaves out a portion. The data hold 300,000 to 400,000 clones, with almost 90% observed a single time. The chain couples TRBV28 to TRBJ2-7, with D maybe TRBD2 (5 bases). Sequenced sample: peripheral blood. This clonotype was sampled from a woman aged 70-85 years with COVID-19, enrolled during active disease. CDR3 region: CASSFGGEQYF. CDR3 nucleotides: TGTGCCAGCAGTTTTGGAGGCGAGCAGTACTTC.